The present T cell receptor beta chain was sequenced within a study of T cell responses to AZD1222 COVID-19 vaccine. Findings and limits, study-wide: Spike-specific TCR breadth rose after two AZD1222 doses, and depth rose as well. Females outnumbered males among donors, who were mostly white British; clonal diversity was possibly underestimated.

Assay: immunoSEQ multiplex PCR; the TCRdb copy retains only in-frame clones and omits some. The data show 100,000 or so clones, around 96% seen once. Worth noting for this clone: The antigen remains undetermined.

This CDR3 has 13 residues. Trimming removed 5 bases from V and 2 bases from J, with 9 bases in between. Germline CDR1 is SEHNR and CDR2 is FQNEAQ (reference sequence). The input for sequencing was peripheral blood, taken on day 0 of AZD1222 vaccination. V and J are TRBV7-9 and TRBJ1-2, with D maybe TRBD1 (5 bases). The TCR originated in an adult in good health. CDR3 protein: CASSRDRNYGYTF. As DNA, the CDR3 is TGTGCCAGCAGCCGTGACAGAAACTATGGCTACACCTTC.